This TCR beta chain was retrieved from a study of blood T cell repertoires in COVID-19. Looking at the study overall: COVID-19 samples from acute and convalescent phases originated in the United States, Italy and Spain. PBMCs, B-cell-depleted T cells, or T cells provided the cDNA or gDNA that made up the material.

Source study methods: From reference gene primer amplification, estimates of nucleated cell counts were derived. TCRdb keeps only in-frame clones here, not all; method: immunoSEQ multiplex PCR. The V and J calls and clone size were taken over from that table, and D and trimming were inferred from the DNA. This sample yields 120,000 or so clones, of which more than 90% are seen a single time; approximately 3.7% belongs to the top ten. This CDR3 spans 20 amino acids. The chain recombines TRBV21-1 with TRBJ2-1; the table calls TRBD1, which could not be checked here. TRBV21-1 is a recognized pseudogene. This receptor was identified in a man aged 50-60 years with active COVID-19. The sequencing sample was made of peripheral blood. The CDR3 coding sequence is TGTGCCAGCAGCAAAGTGACGAAATCTAGACAGGGTCTCTTTCACAATGAGCAGTTCTTC. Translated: CASSKVTKSRQGLFHNEQFF.